The rows below give T cell receptor beta chains drawn from one sample of a study of T-cell memory formation after mild COVID-19. One entry per CDR3 protein results from TCRdb running MiXCR on the 5' RACE reads. Of 110,000 to 150,000 distinct CDR3 sequences in the sample, around 27% were seen once. Specimen: PBMCs or a T cell subset sorted from them (not recorded which). These receptor sequences come from an adult woman who had mild COVID-19 (a few samples of this study predate the infection). Cell type and time point are not known. Each CDR3 is given with its conserved first and last residue. Some rows mark clone size as missing; the rest say once, few, many or name a class of expanded clone.

V gene	J gene	clone size	CDR3 protein
TRBV29-1	TRBJ2-1	.	CSVSGTSVIHEQFF
TRBV6-5	TRBJ2-7	.	CASSYTLGRASYEQYF
TRBV29-1	TRBJ2-7	.	CSVLRRGSYEQYF
TRBV12-3/TRBV12-4	TRBJ1-2	few	CASSSFDRGHAYGYTF
TRBV15	TRBJ1-5	few	CATRAGTGRNQPQHF
TRBV20-1	TRBJ2-7	.	CSARGGRSSYEQYF
TRBV4-3	TRBJ2-3	.	CASSQGKSNPSTDTQYF
TRBV6-7	TRBJ1-1	.	CASSTFGQGAVMNTEAFF
TRBV27	TRBJ2-7	few	CASSFGITYEQYF
TRBV27	TRBJ2-7	.	CASSLTDRGHEQYF
TRBV6-2/TRBV6-3	TRBJ2-7	few	CASSPPMGDRATYEQYF
TRBV7-6	TRBJ2-2	.	CASSFREVNTGELFF
TRBV5-1	TRBJ1-1	few	CASSLAPYTEAFF
TRBV11-3	TRBJ2-1	few	CASSTPGTEQFF
TRBV7-8	TRBJ2-2	few	CAIGDDGELFF
TRBV4-3	TRBJ1-1	few	CASSLSVRLGTEAFF
TRBV2	TRBJ2-7	.	CASSYSRVSTTHGEQYF
TRBV6-5	TRBJ2-7	few	CASSYSLGTYEQYF
TRBV24-1	TRBJ2-1	few	CATSDFRNGTLSHNEQFF
TRBV15	TRBJ2-3	few	CATSVRTGFRTDTQYF
TRBV7-9	TRBJ2-1	few	CASTQRVDEQFF
TRBV7-9	TRBJ2-1	.	CASSSTSGISNEQFF
TRBV6-5	TRBJ1-1	.	CASSYGTAYTEAFF
TRBV12-3/TRBV12-4	TRBJ1-2	few	CASSFVKNYGYTF
TRBV10-3	TRBJ2-1	few	CAISAESYNEQFF
TRBV6-5	TRBJ2-7	.	CASSYLGEQYF
TRBV4-3	TRBJ2-1	few	CASSLREGDNEQFF
TRBV6-5	TRBJ2-2	few	CASSAGTSGFNTGELFF
TRBV15	TRBJ2-7	few	CATSREGGQSYEQYF
TRBV3-1	TRBJ2-1	few	CASSPPQGFHEQFF
TRBV7-8	TRBJ2-3	.	CASSFRAGVPDTQYF
TRBV5-1	TRBJ2-7	.	CASSITGSYEQYF
TRBV9	TRBJ2-3	.	CASSVSGGHVTDTQYF
TRBV7-2	TRBJ2-1	.	CASSLAGEAYNEQFF
TRBV20-1	TRBJ2-2	.	CSARDIDSQFTGELFF
TRBV3-1	TRBJ2-1	.	CASRRDGREGSLDEQFF
TRBV7-9	TRBJ1-5	few	CASSLADAPPAF
TRBV12-3/TRBV12-4	TRBJ2-7	few	CASSSTGTSTYEQYF
TRBV4-1	TRBJ1-6	many	CASSPAYRGNSPLHF
TRBV12-3/TRBV12-4	TRBJ2-5	many	CASSADQETQYF
TRBV28	TRBJ1-4	few	CASSLENEKLFF
TRBV6-6	TRBJ2-3	.	CATTGTGLTDTQYF
TRBV5-4	TRBJ2-5	.	CASSRPGTTGETQYF
TRBV7-9	TRBJ2-5	.	CASSFADGDQETQYF
TRBV6-2/TRBV6-3	TRBJ2-7	.	CASSKAGLTYEQYF
TRBV27	TRBJ2-7	.	CASSFSGQFYEQYF
TRBV12-5	TRBJ2-4	.	CASGPQLTGEKDIQYF
TRBV5-5	TRBJ2-7	.	CASSTRDRVHEQYF
TRBV7-3	TRBJ2-3	few	CASSLGGMISDTQYF
TRBV18	TRBJ2-1	.	CASSPTGSGNEQFF
TRBV7-8	TRBJ1-1	.	CASSLVASDSSEAFF
TRBV19	TRBJ2-2	many	CASSIVFNTGELFF
TRBV6-5	TRBJ2-7	.	CASSSGLAGTYEQYF
TRBV29-1	TRBJ1-1	.	CSVRGQENTEAFF
TRBV6-6	TRBJ1-5	.	CASSYPPGGGDQPQHF